This T cell receptor beta chain came from a study of identical twins. Germline V gene lookup returns CDR1 SGHNT and CDR2 YYREEE (reference sequence). The CDR3 consists of 14 residues. V lost 2 bases and J 6 bases, leaving 14 bases between the germline ends. One entry per CDR3 protein results from TCRdb running MiXCR on the 5' RACE reads. The profile shows about 1.7 million distinct CDR3 sequences, about 32% of them singletons. The TCR was taken from a newborn girl in good health. Sample: cord blood. The V call is TRBV5-4, the J call TRBJ1-1; D is unclear. In nucleotides, the CDR3 is TGTGCCAGCAGCTTCACCGATCCAGCGGCTGAAGCTTTCTTT. Amino acids: CASSFTDPAAEAFF.